The subject of this entry is one TCR beta chain. TCRdb called the PCR reads again in MiXCR, with one record for every CDR3 protein. The sample includes about 36,000 distinct CDR3 sequences, more than 30% of them seen just once. This entry belongs to a study of vaccination and CD4 T cells after COVID-19. The time point: late sampling 161 to 241 days after vaccination in a few convalescent patients. Specimen: CD4+ T cells from blood, collected about 7 months after SARS-CoV-2 vaccination. The clonotype was recovered from a human donor who had recovered from COVID-19.

CDR3 residues: CASSVGGPGVNSPLHF. The CDR3 nucleotides are TGTGCCAGCAGCGTAGGGGGTCCAGGGGTGAATTCACCCCTCCACTTT. This chain links TRBV9 with TRBJ1-6; TRBD1 is a possible D gene (6 bases). CDR3 length: 16 amino acids. With 0 bases removed from V and 7 bases from J, the gap between germline ends came to 14 bases. From germline, CDR1 is SGDLS and CDR2 YYNGEE.